The clone carrying this TCR beta chain was recorded a few times. Its antigen is not known. Template switching created a universal primer site, and the cDNA included unique molecular identifiers. MiXCR, applied by TCRdb to the 5' RACE reads, yields one record per CDR3 protein. The profile shows hundreds of thousands of distinct CDR3 sequences, roughly 18% of them singletons. This CDR3 has 16 amino acids. Germline CDR1 is SGHAT and CDR2 is FQNNGV. The V and J ends lost 2 bases and 9 bases respectively, with 17 bases between them. The sample is drawn from a study of identical twins. Whole-study results and caveats: Zero-insertion analyses could be partly confounded by invariant MAIT and iNKT cells.

These data were also reused for a study on T cells expressing NK-cell markers. That source adds: It was from sorted CD3+CD56+NKG2C+, CD3+CD56+NKG2C- and CD3+CD56-NKG2C+ T cells that TCR beta repertoires came.

This clonotype was sampled from a woman under 30 in good health. The rearrangement links TRBV11-2 to TRBJ1-6; D is perhaps TRBD1 (6 bases). The sample comprised PBMCs. CDR3 bases: TGTGCCAGCAGCTTATCGATTCAGGGGCATACTTCACCCCTCCACTTT. Its translation is CASSLSIQGHTSPLHF.